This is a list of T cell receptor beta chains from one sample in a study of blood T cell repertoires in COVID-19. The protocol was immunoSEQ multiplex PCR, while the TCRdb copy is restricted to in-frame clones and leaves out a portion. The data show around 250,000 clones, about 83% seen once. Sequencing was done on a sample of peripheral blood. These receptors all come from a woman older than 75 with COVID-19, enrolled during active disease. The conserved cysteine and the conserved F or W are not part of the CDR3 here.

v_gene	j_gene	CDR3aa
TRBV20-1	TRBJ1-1	RGDRNTEAF
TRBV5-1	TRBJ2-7	ASSLAPGATYEQY
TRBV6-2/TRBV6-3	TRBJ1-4	ASSYRDSAATNEKLF
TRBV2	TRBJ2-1	ASSRTSGANEQF
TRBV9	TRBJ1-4	ASSVGRERTNEKLF
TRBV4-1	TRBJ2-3	ASSRYGTSGVTDTQY
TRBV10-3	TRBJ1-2	AISEIGQGNDGYT
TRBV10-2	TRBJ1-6	ASSESRGGRSSYNSPLH
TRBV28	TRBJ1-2	ASSLWGGGTGPSYT
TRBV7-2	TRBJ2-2	ASSSDTGELF
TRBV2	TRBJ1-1	ASSPRAEAF
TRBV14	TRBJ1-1	ASSQRSGTEAF
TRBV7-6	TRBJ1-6	ASSSAPGQGSSPLH
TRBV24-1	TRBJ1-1	ATSDGWRLGNTEAF
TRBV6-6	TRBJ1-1	ASSSTASTEAF
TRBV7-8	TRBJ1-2	ASSSGQVPGYT
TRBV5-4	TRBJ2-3	ASSRSGGVTDTQY
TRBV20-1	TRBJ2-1	SASVAGYEQF
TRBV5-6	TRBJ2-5	ASSSRGRGETQY
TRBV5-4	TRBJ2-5	ASSLARVGETQY
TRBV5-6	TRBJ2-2	ASSWGQVGSGELF
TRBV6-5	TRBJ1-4	ASRIGGELGKLF
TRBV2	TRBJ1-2	ASSATAVRGGNGYT
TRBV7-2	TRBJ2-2	ASSSWTSGGGELF
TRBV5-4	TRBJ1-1	ASSPIGEGYTEAF
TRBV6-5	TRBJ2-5	ASSYSLAGGQETQY
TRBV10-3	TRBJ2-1	AISDRQGAGNEQF
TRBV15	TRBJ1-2	ATSRSGEGVYGYT
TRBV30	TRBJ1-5	AWSGGGGPQH
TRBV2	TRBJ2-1	ASSEAGLAGKNEQF
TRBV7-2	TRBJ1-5	ASSLVEGSNQPQH
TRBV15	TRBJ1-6	ATSRDPGSLALH
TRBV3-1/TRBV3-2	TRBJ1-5	ASSLTTDSQPQH
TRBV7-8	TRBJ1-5	ASSQSGGRVSQPQH
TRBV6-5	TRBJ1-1	ASISRVSENTEAF